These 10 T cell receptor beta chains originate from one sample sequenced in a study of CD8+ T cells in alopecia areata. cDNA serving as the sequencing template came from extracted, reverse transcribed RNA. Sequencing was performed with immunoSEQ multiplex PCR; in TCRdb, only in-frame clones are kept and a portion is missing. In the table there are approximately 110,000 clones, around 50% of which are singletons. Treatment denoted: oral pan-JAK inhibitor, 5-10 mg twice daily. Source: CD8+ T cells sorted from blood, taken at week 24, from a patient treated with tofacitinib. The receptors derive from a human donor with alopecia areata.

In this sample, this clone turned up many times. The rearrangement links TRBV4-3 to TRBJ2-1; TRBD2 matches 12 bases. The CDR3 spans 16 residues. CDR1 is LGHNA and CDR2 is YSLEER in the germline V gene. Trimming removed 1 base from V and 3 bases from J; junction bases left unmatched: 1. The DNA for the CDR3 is TGCGCCAGCAGCCAAGGACTAGCGGGGGACTACAATGAGCAGTTCTTC. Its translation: CASSQGLAGDYNEQFF.

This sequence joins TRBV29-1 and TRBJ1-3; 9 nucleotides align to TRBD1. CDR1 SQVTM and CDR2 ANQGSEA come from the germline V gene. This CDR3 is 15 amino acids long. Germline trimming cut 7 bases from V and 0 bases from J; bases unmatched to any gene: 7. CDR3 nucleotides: TGCAGCGCCCGGACAGGGGCGGACTCTGGAAACACCATATATTTT. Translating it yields CSARTGADSGNTIYF.

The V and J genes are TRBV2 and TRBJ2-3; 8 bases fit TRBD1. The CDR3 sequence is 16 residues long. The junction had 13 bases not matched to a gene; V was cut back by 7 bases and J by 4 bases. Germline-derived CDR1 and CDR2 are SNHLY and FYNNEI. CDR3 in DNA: TGTGCCAGCACCGGGACAGGTTTTAGGCTATCAGATACGCAGTATTTT. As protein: CASTGTGFRLSDTQYF.

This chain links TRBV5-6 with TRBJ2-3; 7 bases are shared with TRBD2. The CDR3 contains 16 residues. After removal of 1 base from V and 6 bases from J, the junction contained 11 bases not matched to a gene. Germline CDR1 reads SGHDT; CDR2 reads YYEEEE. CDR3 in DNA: TGTGCCAGCAGCTTGCGGCTAGCGGTGCCTTTGGATACGCAGTATTTT. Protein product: CASSLRLAVPLDTQYF.

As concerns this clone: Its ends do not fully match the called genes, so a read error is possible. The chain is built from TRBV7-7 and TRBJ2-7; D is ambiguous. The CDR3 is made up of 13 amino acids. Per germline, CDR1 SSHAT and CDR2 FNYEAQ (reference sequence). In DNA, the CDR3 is TGTGCTAGCAGCTTAGAATACTCCTACGAGCAGTACTTC. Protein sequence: CASSLEYSYEQYF.

CDR3 amino acids: CASSRPGAGNTIYF. CDR3 nucleotides: TGTGCCAGCAGCCGGCCCGGGGCTGGAAACACCATATATTTT. The chain recombines TRBV11-2 with TRBJ1-3; D is undetermined. The germline V and J ends were trimmed by 5 bases and 2 bases, with 10 bases remaining between them. The V gene's germline CDR1 is SGHAT and CDR2 FQNNGV. This CDR3 has 14 amino acids. Supplemented by reference TRBV11-2 and TRBJ1-3, the full variable domain reads EAGVAQSPRYKIIEKRQSVAFWCNPISGHATLYWYQQILGQGPKLLIQFQNNGVVDDSQLPKDRFSAERLKGVDSTLKIQPAKLEDSAVYLCASSRPGAGNTIYFGEGSWLTVV.

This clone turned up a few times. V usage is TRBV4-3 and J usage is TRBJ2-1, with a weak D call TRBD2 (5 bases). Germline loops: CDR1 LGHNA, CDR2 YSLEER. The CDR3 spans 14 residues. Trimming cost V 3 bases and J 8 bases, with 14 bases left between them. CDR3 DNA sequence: TGCGCCAGCAGCCAGGACTCGGACGGGTATGAGCAGTTCTTC. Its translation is CASSQDSDGYEQFF.

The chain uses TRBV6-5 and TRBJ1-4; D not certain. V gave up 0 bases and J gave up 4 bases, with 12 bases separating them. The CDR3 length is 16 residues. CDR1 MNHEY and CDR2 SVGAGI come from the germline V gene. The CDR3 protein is CASSYSSGEINEKLFF. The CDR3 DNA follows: TGTGCCAGCAGTTACTCGAGCGGGGAAATTAATGAAAAACTGTTTTTT.

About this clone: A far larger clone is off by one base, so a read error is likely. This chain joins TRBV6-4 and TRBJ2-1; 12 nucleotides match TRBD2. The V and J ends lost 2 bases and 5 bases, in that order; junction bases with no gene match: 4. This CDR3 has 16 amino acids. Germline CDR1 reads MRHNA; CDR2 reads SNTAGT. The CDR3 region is CASSDGLAGGDNEQFF. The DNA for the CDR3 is TGTGCCAGCAGTGACGGGCTAGCGGGGGGGGACAATGAGCAGTTCTTC.

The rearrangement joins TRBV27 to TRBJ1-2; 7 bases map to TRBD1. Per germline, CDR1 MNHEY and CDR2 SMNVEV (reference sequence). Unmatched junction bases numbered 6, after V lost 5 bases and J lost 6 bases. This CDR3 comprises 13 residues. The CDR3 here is CASSLTGVHGYTF. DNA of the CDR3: TGTGCCAGCAGTCTAACAGGGGTGCATGGCTACACCTTC.